A selection of T cell receptor beta chains follows, all from one sample in a study of shared clonotypes between healthy human individuals. Clones were read by immunoSEQ multiplex PCR, and TCRdb kept only the in-frame ones, dropping some. The sample comprises roughly 890,000 clones, 80% to 95% of which are singletons, and nearly 25% rests with the top ten. The sequencing sample was made of naive CD8+ T cells sorted from blood. These receptors all stem from a man aged 30-40 years in good health. The CDR3 runs from the conserved cysteine through the conserved F or W. Each record gives: D gene, V gene, J gene, clone size, CDR3 DNA, CDR3 protein. The D gene is left open where the match is weak. Clone size is given for some rows only: seen once, a few or many times, or a class if the clone is expanded.

>NA|TRBV5-1|TRBJ2-7|NA
TGCGCCAGCAGCTTGGTAAGGATTGATTACGAGCAGTACTTC
CASSLVRIDYEQYF
>NA|TRBV14|TRBJ2-1|NA
TGTGCCAGCAGCCAACCCAGCGGGTACTCCTACAATGAGCAGTTCTTC
CASSQPSGYSYNEQFF
>TRBD1|TRBV27|TRBJ2-7|once
TGTGCCAGCAGTTTGAACAGGGGTATGTTGAACGAGCAGTACTTC
CASSLNRGMLNEQYF
>NA|TRBV5-6|TRBJ1-4|NA
TGTGCCAGCAGCGATACCAGGGTTGAAAAACTGTTTTTT
CASSDTRVEKLFF
>NA|TRBV18|TRBJ2-1|NA
TGTGCCAGCTCACCCATCGAATACAATGAGCAGTTCTTC
CASSPIEYNEQFF
>NA|TRBV14|TRBJ1-1|NA
TGTGCCAGCAGCCAACTGGAGAACACTGAAGCTTTCTTT
CASSQLENTEAFF
>TRBD2|TRBV7-6|TRBJ2-1|NA
TGTGCCAGCAGCCCATCACGAGCGGGAGAGGTCGTTTTAAATGAGCAGTTCTTC
CASSPSRAGEVVLNEQFF
>NA|TRBV28|TRBJ1-2|NA
TGTGCCAGCAGCGTCCGCGGACGGAACTATGGCTACACCTTC
CASSVRGRNYGYTF
>NA|TRBV28|TRBJ2-7|NA
TGTGCCAGCAGTGAAGCCCGCTCCTACGAGCAGTACTTC
CASSEARSYEQYF
>NA|TRBV25-1|TRBJ2-3|NA
TGTGCCACGAACAGGGAGACAGATACGCAGTATTTT
CATNRETDTQYF
>TRBD2|TRBV7-9|TRBJ2-7|NA
TGTGCCAGCAGCTTAGGGCTAGCGGGACTAATTTACGAGCAGTACTTC
CASSLGLAGLIYEQYF
>TRBD1|TRBV4-3|TRBJ2-7|NA
TGCGCCAGCAGCCAAGGAGGGTCCGGGACAGCTACTTACGAGCAGTACTTC
CASSQGGSGTATYEQYF
>TRBD2|TRBV7-9|TRBJ2-1|NA
TGTGCCAGCAGCTTATCACTAGCGGGCTCCTACAATGAGCAGTTCTTC
CASSLSLAGSYNEQFF
>NA|TRBV4-1|TRBJ2-7|NA
TGCGCCAGCAGCCAAGATCAGGCAGGGGCCTACGAGCAGTACTTC
CASSQDQAGAYEQYF
>NA|TRBV15|TRBJ2-2|few
TGTGCCACCACCTCAGGGAACCGGGAGCTGTTTTTT
CATTSGNRELFF
>NA|TRBV21-1|TRBJ2-7|NA
TGTGCCAGCAGCCTACAGGGCAGGGATCGTAGGTTCGAGCAGTACTTC
CASSLQGRDRRFEQYF
>NA|TRBV5-4|TRBJ1-2|NA
TGTGCCAGCAGCTTGGCGGGACTGGGAGACCTAAGCTACACCTTC
CASSLAGLGDLSYTF
>TRBD1|TRBV11-2|TRBJ2-7|once
TGTGCCAGCAGCTTAGATCTCAGGGGGAGTTCAACCTACGAGCAGTACTTC
CASSLDLRGSSTYEQYF
>NA|TRBV28|TRBJ1-2|NA
TGTGCCAGCAGTTATCTCACCGGAGGGCCCACCTATGGCTACACCTTC
CASSYLTGGPTYGYTF
>NA|TRBV7-6|TRBJ2-3|NA
TGTGCCAGCAGCGAACTCGCCACAGATACGCAGTATTTT
CASSELATDTQYF
>NA|TRBV6-5|TRBJ2-3|NA
TGTGCCAGCAGGGGCAGGAGCACAGATACGCAGTATTTT
CASRGRSTDTQYF
>NA|TRBV27|TRBJ1-5|NA
TGTGCCAGCAGTTTACGGGTAGGAAGCAATCAGCCCCAGCATTTT
CASSLRVGSNQPQHF
>TRBD1|TRBV27|TRBJ2-7|few
TGTGCCAGCGGCGACAGGGTTTACGAGCAGTACTTC
CASGDRVYEQYF
>TRBD2|TRBV29-1|TRBJ2-1|NA
TGCAGCGCCCCACTAGCGGGAGGTTACGAGCAGTTCTTC
CSAPLAGGYEQFF
>TRBD2|TRBV7-9|TRBJ2-1|NA
TGTGCCAGCAGCGCCACTAGCGGGAGTTCCGGCAATGAGCAGTTCTTC
CASSATSGSSGNEQFF
>TRBD1|TRBV19|TRBJ1-1|NA
TGTGCCAGTAGTATCCGTGGGGACAGCCCACCTAGCACTGAAGCTTTCTTT
CASSIRGDSPPSTEAFF
>TRBD2|TRBV27|TRBJ2-1|NA
TGTGCCAGCAGTTCCGGGACTATAGTCTACAATGAGCAGTTCTTC
CASSSGTIVYNEQFF
>NA|TRBV30|TRBJ1-3|NA
TGTGCCTGGAGTCCTATAGACGGGTTCTCTGGAAACACCATATATTTT
CAWSPIDGFSGNTIYF
>TRBD1|TRBV7-9|TRBJ2-7|once
TGTGCCAGCAGCTTAGTAGGGACAGGGGTATACGAGCAGTACTTC
CASSLVGTGVYEQYF
>NA|TRBV27|TRBJ1-5|NA
TGTGCCAGCAGTTTAGGACAGAGGAATCAGCCCCAGCATTTT
CASSLGQRNQPQHF
>TRBD2|TRBV9|TRBJ2-1|NA
TGTGCCAGCAGCTCGCGGGAGGCCTCCTACAATGAGCAGTTCTTC
CASSSREASYNEQFF
>TRBD1|TRBV10-3|TRBJ2-5|NA
TGTGCCATCAGTGAGTCAGCCAGGGGGCCGTCGGAGACCCAGTACTTC
CAISESARGPSETQYF
>NA|TRBV2|TRBJ2-7|NA
TGTGCCAGCAGTGTCGGGTTGGGATCCTACGAGCAGTACTTC
CASSVGLGSYEQYF
>NA|TRBV5-1|TRBJ1-1|NA
TGCGCCAGCAGCTTGGACAGGGCAGGAGGATCCACTGAAGCTTTCTTT
CASSLDRAGGSTEAFF
>NA|TRBV7-9|TRBJ2-2|NA
TGTGCCAGCAGCAGCACAAGAAGATTCGGGGAGCTGTTTTTT
CASSSTRRFGELFF
>TRBD2|TRBV11-2|TRBJ2-3|NA
TGTGCCAGCAGCTTAGGCACCCTAGCGGGATTCACAGATACGCAGTATTTT
CASSLGTLAGFTDTQYF
>TRBD2|TRBV27|TRBJ2-7|NA
TGTGCCAGCAGTTTATCTAGCGGGGAGACCTACGAGCAGTACTTC
CASSLSSGETYEQYF
>NA|TRBV7-3|TRBJ1-1|NA
TGTGCCAGCAGCTCCGGTCTAAACACTGAAGCTTTCTTT
CASSSGLNTEAFF
>NA|TRBV10-3|TRBJ1-1|few
TGTGCCATCACCGAGGGCCAGGGCGGTATAACTGAAGCTTTCTTT
CAITEGQGGITEAFF
>NA|TRBV7-9|TRBJ1-1|NA
TGTGCCAGCAGCTTATCACAGGGAAACACTGAAGCTTTCTTT
CASSLSQGNTEAFF
>NA|TRBV4-3|TRBJ2-7|NA
TGCGCCAGCAGCCGAACTAGCAACAACGAGCAGTACTTC
CASSRTSNNEQYF